This T cell receptor beta chain was captured by sequencing in a study of cytomegalovirus exposure and HLA in healthy donors. On the study more broadly: Caucasian-associated ancestry cluster membership applied to under 85% of nearly 400 genotyped donors.

Germline assignment: CDR1 SGHTA and CDR2 FQGNSA. The trim removed 5 bases at V and 5 bases at J, leaving 6 bases unmatched. The length of the CDR3 is 16 residues. The primer mix had 60 Vbeta and 13 Jbeta primers. In the original workflow: A later analysis tallied roughly 77 million unique TCR beta chains, some 10 million of them shared. Produced via immunoSEQ multiplex PCR; TCRdb's table is partial and in-frame only. That table is the source of V, J and clone size, and D and trimming were worked out from the DNA. The sample has 100,000 to 150,000 clones, around 80% seen once. The rearrangement links TRBV7-2 to TRBJ2-5; 15 positions agree with TRBD2. The clonotype was recovered from a female donor in good health and CMV-seronegative. Sample: PBMCs. This CDR3 reads CASSPAGTSGGETQYF. In DNA, the CDR3 is TGTGCCAGCAGCCCCGCCGGGACTAGCGGGGGGGAGACCCAGTACTTC.